A single count supports the clone carrying this TCR beta chain. Clones were sequenced by immunoSEQ multiplex PCR, and TCRdb holds only the in-frame ones, with some missing. The sample lists more than 2 million clones, about 95% occurring once. This record belongs to a study of shared clonotypes between healthy human individuals. CD45RO-negative cells were positively selected for CCR7, leaving out terminally differentiated effector memory CD45RA+ cells. The CDR3 consists of 16 residues. The V end was cut by 4 bases, the J end by 3 bases, with 20 bases between. Germline CDR1 SGHTS, CDR2 YDEGEE. The sequenced material came from naive CD8+ T cells sorted from blood. The chain uses TRBV5-8 and TRBJ2-7; either TRBD1 or TRBD2 may supply D (5 bases each). This TCR came from a man younger than 35 in good health. DNA of the CDR3: TGTGCCAGCAGCCCGGAAGAGGGGTCGGGGATCTACGAGCAGTACTTC. This codes for CASSPEEGSGIYEQYF.